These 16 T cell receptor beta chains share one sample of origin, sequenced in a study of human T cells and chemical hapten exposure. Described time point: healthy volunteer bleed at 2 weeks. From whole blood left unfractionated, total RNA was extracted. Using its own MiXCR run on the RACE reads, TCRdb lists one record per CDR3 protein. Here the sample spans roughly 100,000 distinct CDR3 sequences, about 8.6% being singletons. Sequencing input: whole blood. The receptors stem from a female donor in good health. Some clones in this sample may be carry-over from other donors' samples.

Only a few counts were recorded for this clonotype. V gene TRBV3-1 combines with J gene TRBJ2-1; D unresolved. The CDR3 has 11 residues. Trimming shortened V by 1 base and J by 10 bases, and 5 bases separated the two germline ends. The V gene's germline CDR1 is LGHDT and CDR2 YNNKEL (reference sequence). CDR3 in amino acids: CASSQAQEQFF. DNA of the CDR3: TGTGCCAGCAGCCAAGCGCAGGAGCAGTTCTTC.

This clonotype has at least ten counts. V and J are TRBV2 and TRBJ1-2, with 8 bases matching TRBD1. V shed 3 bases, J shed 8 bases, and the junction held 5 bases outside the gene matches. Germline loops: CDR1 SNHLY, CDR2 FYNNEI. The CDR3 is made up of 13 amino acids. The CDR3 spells CASSEDREKGYTF. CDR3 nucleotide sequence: TGTGCCAGCAGTGAGGACAGGGAAAAGGGCTACACCTTC.

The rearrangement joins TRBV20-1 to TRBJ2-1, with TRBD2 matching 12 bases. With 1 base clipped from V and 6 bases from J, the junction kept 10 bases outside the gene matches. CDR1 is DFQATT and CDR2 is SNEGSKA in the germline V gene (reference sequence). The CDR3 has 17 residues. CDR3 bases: TGCAGTGCTAGAGCCCTCCCTAGCGGGAGGGTAGTCAATGAGCAGTTCTTC. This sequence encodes CSARALPSGRVVNEQFF.

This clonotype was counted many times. CDR3 amino acids: CASSYSPGLGTDTQYF. The CDR3 DNA reads as TGTGCCAGCAGTTACTCTCCGGGGCTCGGCACAGATACGCAGTATTTT. V and J are TRBV6-5 and TRBJ2-3; D is perhaps TRBD1 or TRBD2 (5 bases each). In germline, CDR1 is MNHEY, CDR2 SVGAGI. The CDR3 has 16 amino acids. Trimming removed 0 bases at V and 1 base at J, with 11 bases between.

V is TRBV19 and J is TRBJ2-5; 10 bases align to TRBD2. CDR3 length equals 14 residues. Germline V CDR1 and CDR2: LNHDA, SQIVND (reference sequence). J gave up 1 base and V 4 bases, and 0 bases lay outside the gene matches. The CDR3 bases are TGTGCCAGTAGTAGGACTAGCGGCCAAGAGACCCAGTACTTC. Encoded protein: CASSRTSGQETQYF.

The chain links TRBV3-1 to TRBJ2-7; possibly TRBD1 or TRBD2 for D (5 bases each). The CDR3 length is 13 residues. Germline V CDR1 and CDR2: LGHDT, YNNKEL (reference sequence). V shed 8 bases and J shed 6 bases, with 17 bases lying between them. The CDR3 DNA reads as TGTGCCAGCGGGCTTGCCGGGACGGGCGAGCAGTACTTC. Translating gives CASGLAGTGEQYF.

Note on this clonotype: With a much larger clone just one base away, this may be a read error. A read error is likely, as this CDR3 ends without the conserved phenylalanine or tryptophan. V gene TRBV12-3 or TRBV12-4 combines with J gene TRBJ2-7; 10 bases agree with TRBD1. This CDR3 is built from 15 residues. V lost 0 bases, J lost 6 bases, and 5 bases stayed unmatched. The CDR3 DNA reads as TGTGCCAGCAGTTTAGCCGGGACAGGGGTCCCCGAGCAGTACTCC. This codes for CASSLAGTGVPEQYS.

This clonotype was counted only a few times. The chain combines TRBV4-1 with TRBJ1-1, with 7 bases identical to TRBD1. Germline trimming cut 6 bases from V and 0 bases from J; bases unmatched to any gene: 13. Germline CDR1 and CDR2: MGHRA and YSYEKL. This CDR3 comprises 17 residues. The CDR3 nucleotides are TGCGCCAGCAGTTATGCCCTAGGGGACAGCATGAACACTGAAGCTTTCTTT. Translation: CASSYALGDSMNTEAFF.

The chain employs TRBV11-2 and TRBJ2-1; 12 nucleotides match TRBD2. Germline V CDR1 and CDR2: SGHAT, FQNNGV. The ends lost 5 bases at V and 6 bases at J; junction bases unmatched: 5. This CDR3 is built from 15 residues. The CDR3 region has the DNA TGTGCCAGCAGCCTAGCGGGAGGGCCCTTCAATGAGCAGTTCTTC. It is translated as CASSLAGGPFNEQFF.

The CDR3 region is CASSPRTNRGHNEQFF. Here the CDR3 DNA reads TGTGCCAGCAGCCCACGGACTAACCGTGGCCACAATGAGCAGTTCTTC. The chain joins TRBV7-9 to TRBJ2-1; tentatively, D is TRBD2 (6 bases). The CDR3 loop spans 16 amino acids. CDR1 SEHNR and CDR2 FQNEAQ come from the germline V gene (reference sequence). V lost 5 bases and J 5 bases, leaving 19 bases between the germline ends.

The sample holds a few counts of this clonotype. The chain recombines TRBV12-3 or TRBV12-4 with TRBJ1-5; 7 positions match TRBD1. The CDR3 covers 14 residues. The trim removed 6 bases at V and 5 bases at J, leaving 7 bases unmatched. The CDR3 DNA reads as TGTGCCAGCAGAGAACAGGGGACCTATCAGCCCCAGCATTTT. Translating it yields CASREQGTYQPQHF.

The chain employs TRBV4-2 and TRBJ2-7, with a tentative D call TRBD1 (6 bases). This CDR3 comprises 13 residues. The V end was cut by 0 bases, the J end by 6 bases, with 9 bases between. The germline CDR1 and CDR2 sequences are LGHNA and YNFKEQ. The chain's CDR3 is CASSQDTGSEQYF. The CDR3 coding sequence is TGTGCCAGCAGCCAAGATACAGGGTCCGAGCAGTACTTC.

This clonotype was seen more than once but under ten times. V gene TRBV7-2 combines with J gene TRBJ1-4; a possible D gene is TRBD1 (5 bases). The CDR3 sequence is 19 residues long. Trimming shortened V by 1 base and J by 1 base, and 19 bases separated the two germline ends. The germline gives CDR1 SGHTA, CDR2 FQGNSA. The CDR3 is CASSLVSAGGAGTNEKLFF. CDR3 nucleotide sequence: TGTGCCAGCAGCTTAGTTTCGGCTGGAGGGGCCGGAACTAATGAAAAACTGTTTTTT. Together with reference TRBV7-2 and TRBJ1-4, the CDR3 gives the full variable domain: GAGVSQSPSNKVTEKGKDVELRCDPISGHTALYWYRQSLGQGLEFLIYFQGNSAPDKSGLPSDRFSAERTGGSVSTLTIQRTQQEDSAVYLCASSLVSAGGAGTNEKLFFGSGTQLSVL.

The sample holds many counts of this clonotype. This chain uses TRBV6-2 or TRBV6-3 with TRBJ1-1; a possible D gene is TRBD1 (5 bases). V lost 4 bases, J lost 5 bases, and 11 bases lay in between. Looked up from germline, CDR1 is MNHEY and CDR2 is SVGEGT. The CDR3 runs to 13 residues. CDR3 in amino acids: CASSLDRGTEAFF. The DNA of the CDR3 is TGTGCCAGCAGTTTGGATAGGGGTACTGAAGCTTTCTTT.

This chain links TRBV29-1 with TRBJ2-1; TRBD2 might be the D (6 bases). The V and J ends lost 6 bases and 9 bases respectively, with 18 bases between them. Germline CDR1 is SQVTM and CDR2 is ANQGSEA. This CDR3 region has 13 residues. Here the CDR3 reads CSVTPDYTPEQFF. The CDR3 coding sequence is TGCAGCGTCACCCCGGACTATACTCCTGAGCAGTTCTTC.

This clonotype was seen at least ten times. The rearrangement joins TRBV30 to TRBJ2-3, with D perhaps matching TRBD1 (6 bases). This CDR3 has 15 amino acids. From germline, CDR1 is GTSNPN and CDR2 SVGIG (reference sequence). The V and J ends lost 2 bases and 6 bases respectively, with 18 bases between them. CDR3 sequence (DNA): TGTGCCTGGAGTCCGCTGTCGACAGGCCCTGATACGCAGTATTTT. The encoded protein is CAWSPLSTGPDTQYF. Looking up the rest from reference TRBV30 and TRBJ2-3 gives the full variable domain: SQTIHQWPATLVQPVGSPLSLECTVEGTSNPNLYWYRQAAGRGLQLLFYSVGIGQISSEVPQNLSASRPQDRQFILSSKKLLLSDSGFYLCAWSPLSTGPDTQYFGPGTRLTVL.